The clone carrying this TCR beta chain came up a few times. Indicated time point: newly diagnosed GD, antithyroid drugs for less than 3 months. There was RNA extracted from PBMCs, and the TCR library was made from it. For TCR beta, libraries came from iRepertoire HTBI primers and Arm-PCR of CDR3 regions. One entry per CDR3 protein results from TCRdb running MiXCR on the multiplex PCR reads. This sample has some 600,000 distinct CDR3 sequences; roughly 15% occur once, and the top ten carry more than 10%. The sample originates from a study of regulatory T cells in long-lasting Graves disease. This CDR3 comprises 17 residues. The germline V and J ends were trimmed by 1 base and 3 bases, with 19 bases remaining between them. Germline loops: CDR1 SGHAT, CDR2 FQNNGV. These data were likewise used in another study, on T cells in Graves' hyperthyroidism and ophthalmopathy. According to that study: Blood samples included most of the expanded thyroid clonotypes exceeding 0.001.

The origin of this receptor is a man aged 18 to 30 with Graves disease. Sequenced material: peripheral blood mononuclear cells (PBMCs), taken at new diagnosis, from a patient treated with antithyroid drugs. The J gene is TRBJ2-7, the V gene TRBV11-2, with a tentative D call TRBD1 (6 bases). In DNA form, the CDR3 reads TGTGCCAGCAGCTTAGCTTCCGACAGGTTTAGCTTCTACGAGCAGTACTTC. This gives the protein CASSLASDRFSFYEQYF.